This T cell receptor beta chain was observed in a study of shared clonotypes between healthy human individuals. V dropped 3 bases and J dropped 4 bases, with 5 bases sitting between them. The germline CDR1 and CDR2 sequences are SGHRS and YFSETQ. This CDR3 region has 12 residues. Caucasian adults living in Nashville, Tennessee, provided all samples. Unsorted samples, those not sorted, used 75 million to 90 million PBMCs for genomic DNA. The assay used deep level. Under the authors' procedure: Filtering differed because ImmunoSEQ produced junction-only sequences that carried no quality scores. The assay was immunoSEQ multiplex PCR, and TCRdb's table has in-frame clones only and misses some. That table supplies the V and J calls and clone size; D and trimming were determined from the DNA. This repertoire shows about 480,000 clones, 60% to 80% found once; its top ten account for 9.5% to 15%.

The sequenced sample consisted of PBMCs. The chain uses TRBV5-1 and TRBJ1-3; unclear D gene. This receptor was obtained from a woman in her thirties or forties in good health. Some clones in this sample may be carry-over from other donors' samples. The CDR3 sequence: CASSYPGNTIYF. The CDR3, as DNA: TGCGCCAGCAGCTATCCGGGAAACACCATATATTTT.